This T cell receptor beta chain was recovered during a study of cytomegalovirus exposure and HLA in healthy donors. Broader study findings: Later analysis placed DRB1 highest and HLA-C lowest in TCR association rates, which differed by HLA locus.

The CDR3 is made up of 13 amino acids. The ends were cut back, 4 bases at V and 3 bases at J, with 8 bases in the middle. Germline V gene sequence: CDR1 SEHNR, CDR2 FQNEAQ (reference sequence). About this clone: The antigen is not known.

PCR used 60 Vbeta primers and 13 Jbeta primers. Using immunoSEQ multiplex PCR, the repertoire was profiled, and TCRdb retains in-frame clones only, with some absent. The table records 150,000 to 200,000 clones, about three quarters of them present only once. The receptor was derived from a woman in her thirties or forties in good health and CMV-seropositive. The chain links TRBV7-9 to TRBJ2-3; D gene ambiguous. The sequenced material came from PBMCs. The CDR3 region is CASSSTETDTQYF. The CDR3 DNA follows: TGTGCCAGCAGCTCCACAGAGACAGATACGCAGTATTTT.